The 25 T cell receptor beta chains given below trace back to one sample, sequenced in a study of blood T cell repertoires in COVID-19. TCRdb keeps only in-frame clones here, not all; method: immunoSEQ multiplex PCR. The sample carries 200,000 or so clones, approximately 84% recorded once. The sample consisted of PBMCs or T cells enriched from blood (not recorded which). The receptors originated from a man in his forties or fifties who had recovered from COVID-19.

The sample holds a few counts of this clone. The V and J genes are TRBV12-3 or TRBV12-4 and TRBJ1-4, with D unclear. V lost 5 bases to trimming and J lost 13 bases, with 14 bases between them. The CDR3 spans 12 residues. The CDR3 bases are TGTGCCAGCAGTCTCCACAGACAAAGACTGTTTTTT. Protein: CASSLHRQRLFF.

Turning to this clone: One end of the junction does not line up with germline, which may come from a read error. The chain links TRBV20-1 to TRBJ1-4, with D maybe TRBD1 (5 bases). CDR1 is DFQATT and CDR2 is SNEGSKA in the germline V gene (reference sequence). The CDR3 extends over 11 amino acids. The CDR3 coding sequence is TGCAGTGCTAGAGGTCCCTCCGGGGGGATTTTT. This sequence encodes CSARGPSGGIF.

The CDR3 DNA sequence: TGCGCCAGCAGCCGCGAAGTGCGTGTGAGGGACACCATATATTTT. It yields the protein CASSREVRVRDTIYF. The rearrangement joins TRBV4-1 to TRBJ1-3; no clear D gene. Trimming shortened V by 4 bases and J by 8 bases, and 18 bases separated the two germline ends. Per germline, CDR1 MGHRA and CDR2 YSYEKL. The CDR3 consists of 15 residues.

CDR3 residues: CAWSLQTNQPQHF. The CDR3 DNA reads as TGTGCCTGGAGTCTTCAGACTAATCAGCCCCAGCATTTT. The gene calls are TRBV30 and TRBJ1-5, with D unresolved. The V end lost 2 bases, the J end lost 4 bases, and 9 bases lay between the germline ends. This CDR3 is 13 amino acids long. Germline V CDR1 and CDR2: GTSNPN, SVGIG (reference sequence).

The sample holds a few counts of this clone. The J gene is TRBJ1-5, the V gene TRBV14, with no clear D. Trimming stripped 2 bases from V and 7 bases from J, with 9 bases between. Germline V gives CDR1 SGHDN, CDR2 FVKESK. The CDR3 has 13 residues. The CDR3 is CASSQLQSQPQHF. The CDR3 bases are TGTGCCAGCAGCCAACTTCAGTCGCAGCCCCAGCATTTT.

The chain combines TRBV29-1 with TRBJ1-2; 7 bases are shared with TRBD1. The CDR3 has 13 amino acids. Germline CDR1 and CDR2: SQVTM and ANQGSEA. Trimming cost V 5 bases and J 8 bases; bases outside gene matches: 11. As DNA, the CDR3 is TGCAGCGTTATGGACAGGTTCCTCAGGGGCTACACCTTC. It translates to CSVMDRFLRGYTF.

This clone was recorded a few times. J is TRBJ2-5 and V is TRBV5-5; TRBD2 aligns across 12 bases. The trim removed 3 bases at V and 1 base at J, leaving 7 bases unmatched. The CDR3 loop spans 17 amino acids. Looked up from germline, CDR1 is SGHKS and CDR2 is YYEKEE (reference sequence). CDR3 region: CASSSTSGGLIQETQYF. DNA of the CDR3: TGTGCCAGCAGCTCGACTAGCGGGGGCCTAATCCAAGAGACCCAGTACTTC.

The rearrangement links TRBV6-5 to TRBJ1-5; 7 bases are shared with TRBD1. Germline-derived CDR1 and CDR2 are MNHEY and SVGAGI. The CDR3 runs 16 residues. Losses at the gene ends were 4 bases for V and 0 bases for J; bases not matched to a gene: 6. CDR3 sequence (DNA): TGTGCCAGCAGTTCCGAGGGGGCAGGTAGCAATCAGCCCCAGCATTTT. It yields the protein CASSSEGAGSNQPQHF.

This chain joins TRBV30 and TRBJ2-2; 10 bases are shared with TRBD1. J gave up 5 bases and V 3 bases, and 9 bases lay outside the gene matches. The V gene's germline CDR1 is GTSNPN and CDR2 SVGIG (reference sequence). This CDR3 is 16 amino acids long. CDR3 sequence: CAWSRGDRGNTGELFF. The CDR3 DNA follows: TGTGCCTGGAGCAGAGGGGACAGGGGTAATACCGGGGAGCTGTTTTTT.

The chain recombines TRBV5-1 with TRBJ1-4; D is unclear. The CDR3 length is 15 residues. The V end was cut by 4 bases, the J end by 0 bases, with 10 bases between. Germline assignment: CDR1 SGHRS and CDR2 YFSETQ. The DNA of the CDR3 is TGCGCCAGCAGCCTGGATCCTGCAACTAATGAAAAACTGTTTTTT. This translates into CASSLDPATNEKLFF.

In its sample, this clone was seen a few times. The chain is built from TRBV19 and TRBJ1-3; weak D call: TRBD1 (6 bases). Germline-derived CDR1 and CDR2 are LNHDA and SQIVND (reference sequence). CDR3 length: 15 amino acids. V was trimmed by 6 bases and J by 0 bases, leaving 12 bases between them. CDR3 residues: CASSLGQSSGNTIYF. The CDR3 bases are TGTGCCAGTAGCTTAGGACAGTCCTCTGGAAACACCATATATTTT.

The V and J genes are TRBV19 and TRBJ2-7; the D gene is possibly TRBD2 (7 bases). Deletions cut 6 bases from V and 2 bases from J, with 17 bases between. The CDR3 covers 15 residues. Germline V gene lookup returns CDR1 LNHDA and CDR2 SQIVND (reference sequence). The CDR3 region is CASRRGGGAAYEQYF. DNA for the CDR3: TGTGCCAGTAGGCGTGGCGGGGGCGCCGCCTACGAGCAGTACTTC. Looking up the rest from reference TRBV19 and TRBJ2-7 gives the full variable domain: DGGITQSPKYLFRKEGQNVTLSCEQNLNHDAMYWYRQDPGQGLRLIYYSQIVNDFQKGDIAEGYSVSREKKESFPLTVTSAQKNPTAFYLCASRRGGGAAYEQYFGPGTRLTVT.

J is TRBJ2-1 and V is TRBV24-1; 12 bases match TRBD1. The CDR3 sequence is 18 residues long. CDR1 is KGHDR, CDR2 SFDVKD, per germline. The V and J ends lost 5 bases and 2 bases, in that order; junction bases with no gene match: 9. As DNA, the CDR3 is TGTGCCACCAGTGTCGGGACAGGGGGCGTTTCGCCCTACAATGAGCAGTTCTTC. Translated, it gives CATSVGTGGVSPYNEQFF.

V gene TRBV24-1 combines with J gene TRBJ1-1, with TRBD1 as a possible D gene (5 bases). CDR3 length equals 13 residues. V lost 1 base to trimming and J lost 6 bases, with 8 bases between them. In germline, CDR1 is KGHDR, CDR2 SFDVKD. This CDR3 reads CATSDFGGAEAFF. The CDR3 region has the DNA TGTGCCACCAGTGATTTTGGAGGGGCTGAAGCTTTCTTT.

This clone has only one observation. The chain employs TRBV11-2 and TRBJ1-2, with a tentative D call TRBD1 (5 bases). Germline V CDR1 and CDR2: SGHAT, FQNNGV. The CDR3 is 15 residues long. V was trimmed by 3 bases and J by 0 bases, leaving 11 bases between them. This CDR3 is CASSLQGPSNYGYTF. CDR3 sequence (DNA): TGTGCCAGCAGCTTGCAGGGTCCATCTAACTATGGCTACACCTTC. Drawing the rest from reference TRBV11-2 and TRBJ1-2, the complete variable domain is EAGVAQSPRYKIIEKRQSVAFWCNPISGHATLYWYQQILGQGPKLLIQFQNNGVVDDSQLPKDRFSAERLKGVDSTLKIQPAKLEDSAVYLCASSLQGPSNYGYTFGSGTRLTVV.

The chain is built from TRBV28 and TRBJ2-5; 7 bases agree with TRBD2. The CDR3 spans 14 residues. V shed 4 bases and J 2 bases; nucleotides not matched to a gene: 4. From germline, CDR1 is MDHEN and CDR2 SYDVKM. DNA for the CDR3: TGTGCCAGCAGTTCCCAGCGGGGACAAGAGACCCAGTACTTC. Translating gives CASSSQRGQETQYF.

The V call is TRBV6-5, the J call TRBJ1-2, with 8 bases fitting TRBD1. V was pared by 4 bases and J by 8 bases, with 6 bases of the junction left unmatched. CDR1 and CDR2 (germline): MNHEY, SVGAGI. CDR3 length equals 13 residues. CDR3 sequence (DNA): TGTGCCAGCAGTTCGACAGGGGTGAGGGGCTACACCTTC. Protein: CASSSTGVRGYTF.

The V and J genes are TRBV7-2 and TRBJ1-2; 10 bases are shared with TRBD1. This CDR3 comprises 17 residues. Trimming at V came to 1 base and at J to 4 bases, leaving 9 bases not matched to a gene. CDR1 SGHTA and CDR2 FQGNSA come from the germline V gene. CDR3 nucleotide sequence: TGTGCCAGCAGCTTAGGGGGACAGGGGTCAAGTAGCTATGGCTACACCTTC. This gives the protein CASSLGGQGSSSYGYTF.

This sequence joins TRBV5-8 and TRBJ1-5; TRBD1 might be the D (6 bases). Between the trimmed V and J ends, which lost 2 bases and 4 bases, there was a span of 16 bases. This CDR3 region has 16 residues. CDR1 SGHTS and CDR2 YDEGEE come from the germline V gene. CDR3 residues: CASSLAAGGRNQPQHF. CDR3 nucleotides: TGTGCCAGCAGCTTAGCTGCGGGGGGGCGAAATCAGCCCCAGCATTTT. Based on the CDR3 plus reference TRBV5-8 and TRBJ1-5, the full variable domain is EAGVTQSPTHLIKTRGQQATLRCSPISGHTSVYWYQQALGLGLQFLLWYDEGEERNRGNFPPRFSGRQFPNYSSELNVNALELEDSALYLCASSLAAGGRNQPQHFGDGTRLSIL.

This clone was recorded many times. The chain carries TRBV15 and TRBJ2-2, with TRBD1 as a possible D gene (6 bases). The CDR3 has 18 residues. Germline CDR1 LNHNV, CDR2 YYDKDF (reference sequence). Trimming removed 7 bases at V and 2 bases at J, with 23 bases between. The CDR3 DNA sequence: TGTGCCACCACTGTTCTATTTACAGGGATCAGAAACACCGGGGAGCTGTTTTTT. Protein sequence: CATTVLFTGIRNTGELFF.

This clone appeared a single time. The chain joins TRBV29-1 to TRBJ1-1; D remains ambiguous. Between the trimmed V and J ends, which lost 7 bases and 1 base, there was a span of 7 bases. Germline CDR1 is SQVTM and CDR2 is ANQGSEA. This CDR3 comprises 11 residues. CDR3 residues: CSASRNTEAFF. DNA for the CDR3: TGCAGCGCAAGCCGGAACACTGAAGCTTTCTTT.

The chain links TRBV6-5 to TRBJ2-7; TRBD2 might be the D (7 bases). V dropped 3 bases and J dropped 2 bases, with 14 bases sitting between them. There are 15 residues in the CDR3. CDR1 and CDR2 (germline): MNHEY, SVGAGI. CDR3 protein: CASSYGGAQTYEQYF. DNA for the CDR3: TGTGCCAGCAGTTATGGGGGGGCGCAAACCTACGAGCAGTACTTC.

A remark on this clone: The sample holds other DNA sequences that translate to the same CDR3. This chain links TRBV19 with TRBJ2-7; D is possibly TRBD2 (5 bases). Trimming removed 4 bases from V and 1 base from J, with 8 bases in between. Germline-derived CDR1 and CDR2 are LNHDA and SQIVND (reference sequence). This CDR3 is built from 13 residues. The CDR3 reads CASSTTGSYEQYF. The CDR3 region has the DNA TGTGCCAGTAGTACCACGGGGTCCTACGAGCAGTACTTC.

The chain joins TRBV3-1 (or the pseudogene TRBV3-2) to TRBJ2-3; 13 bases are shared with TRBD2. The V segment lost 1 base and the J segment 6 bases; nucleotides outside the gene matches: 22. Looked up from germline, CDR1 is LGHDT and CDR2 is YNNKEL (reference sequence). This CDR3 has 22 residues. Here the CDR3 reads CASSQGDLGDRLAGGGGDTQYF. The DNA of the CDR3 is TGTGCCAGCAGCCAAGGGGACCTCGGGGACCGACTAGCGGGGGGCGGAGGGGATACGCAGTATTTT.

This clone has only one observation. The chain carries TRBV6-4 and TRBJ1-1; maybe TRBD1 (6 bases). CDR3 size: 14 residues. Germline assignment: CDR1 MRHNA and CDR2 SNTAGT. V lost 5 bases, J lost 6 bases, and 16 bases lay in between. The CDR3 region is CASSLSQKGAEAFF. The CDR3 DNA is TGTGCCAGCAGTCTTTCCCAGAAGGGGGCTGAAGCTTTCTTT.